Shown below are 27 T cell receptor beta chains from a single sample sequenced in a study of OX40 agonist ivuxolimab in advanced cancers. Clones were sequenced by immunoSEQ multiplex PCR, and TCRdb holds only the in-frame ones, with some missing. The table has tens of thousands of clones, less than 90% seen once. Sequencing was performed on CD4+ or CD8+ T cells sorted from blood, taken in a trial of the OX40 agonist ivuxolimab. Receptors originate from an adult with an advanced solid tumor such as melanoma, head and neck, liver or kidney cancer.

The chain combines TRBV5-6 with TRBJ1-4; TRBD1 matches at 10 bases. This CDR3 contains 14 residues. Germline CDR1 and CDR2: SGHDT and YYEEEE. Losses at the gene ends were 4 bases for V and 7 bases for J; bases not matched to a gene: 4. DNA for the CDR3: TGTGCCAGCAGCACCGACAGGGGGCGTGAAAAACTGTTTTTT. Protein product: CASSTDRGREKLFF.

The gene calls are TRBV6-5 and TRBJ2-3; D gene unclear. The V gene's germline CDR1 is MNHEY and CDR2 SVGAGI. Trimming took 6 bases from V and 0 from J, leaving 10 bases between them. This CDR3 is 14 amino acids long. The CDR3 here is CASSRTFSTDTQYF. CDR3 bases: TGTGCCAGCAGCCGAACCTTTAGCACAGATACGCAGTATTTT.

The rearrangement links TRBV5-1 to TRBJ2-3, with 16 positions matching TRBD2. Germline assignment: CDR1 SGHRS and CDR2 YFSETQ. The CDR3 contains 18 residues. J was trimmed by 3 bases and V by 2 bases; bases with no gene match: 6. CDR3 sequence (DNA): TGCGCCAGCAGCTTAGGGACTAGCGGGAGGGCCTTTACAGATACGCAGTATTTT. It encodes CASSLGTSGRAFTDTQYF.

The V and J genes are TRBV7-8 and TRBJ2-7; TRBD2 aligns across 13 bases. Unmatched junction bases numbered 14, after V lost 8 bases and J lost 1 base. This CDR3 comprises 18 residues. Germline V gene lookup returns CDR1 SGHVS and CDR2 FQNEAQ. CDR3 DNA sequence: TGTGCCAGCTCTCCAAGGCGGGTGGGACTAGCGGGGTCCTACGAGCAGTACTTC. This translates into CASSPRRVGLAGSYEQYF.

This chain links TRBV14 with TRBJ1-2; 8 positions agree with TRBD1. In germline, CDR1 is SGHDN, CDR2 FVKESK. V was pared by 3 bases and J by 0 bases, with 3 bases of the junction left unmatched. This CDR3 region has 15 residues. CDR3 amino acids: CASSQGTGANYGYTF. As DNA, the CDR3 is TGTGCCAGCAGCCAGGGGACAGGCGCTAACTATGGCTACACCTTC. Supplemented by reference TRBV14 and TRBJ1-2, the full variable domain reads EAGVTQFPSHSVIEKGQTVTLRCDPISGHDNLYWYRRVMGKEIKFLLHFVKESKQDESGMPNNRFLAERTGGTYSTLKVQPAELEDSGVYFCASSQGTGANYGYTFGSGTRLTVV.

The chain links TRBV10-1 to TRBJ2-3; 10 nucleotides agree with TRBD1. The germline V gene encodes CDR1 WNHNN and CDR2 SYGVQD (reference sequence). V lost 4 bases, J lost 1 base, and 8 bases stayed unmatched. The CDR3 has 17 residues. Here the CDR3 reads CASSGGPGTGGTDTQYF. As DNA, the CDR3 is TGCGCCAGCAGTGGGGGCCCCGGGACAGGGGGCACAGATACGCAGTATTTT.

V usage is TRBV9 and J usage is TRBJ2-5; no clear D. V was pared by 0 bases and J by 2 bases, with 5 bases between. The germline gives CDR1 SGDLS, CDR2 YYNGEE. CDR3 size: 13 residues. The CDR3, as DNA: TGTGCCAGCAGCGTAGGACTGCAAGAGACCCAGTACTTC. It is translated as CASSVGLQETQYF.

CDR3 protein: CASSLDEGTARNIQYF. Here the CDR3 DNA reads TGCGCCAGCAGCTTGGACGAGGGGACAGCGAGAAACATTCAGTACTTC. The rearrangement links TRBV5-1 to TRBJ2-4, with 7 bases identical to TRBD1. The CDR3 extends over 16 amino acids. J gave up 6 bases and V 0 bases, and 9 bases lay outside the gene matches. CDR1 and CDR2 from the germline V gene are SGHRS and YFSETQ.

V gene TRBV7-9 combines with J gene TRBJ2-1, with D hard to call. Trimming pared 7 bases from V and 9 bases from J, leaving 10 bases between. This CDR3 is 11 amino acids long. The germline V gene has CDR1 SEHNR and CDR2 FQNEAQ (reference sequence). The CDR3 DNA follows: TGTGCCAGCACGTTGGGCGGTGAGCAGTTCTTC. Translation gives CASTLGGEQFF.

The gene calls are TRBV27 and TRBJ1-5; D gene uncertain. Germline loops: CDR1 MNHEY, CDR2 SMNVEV (reference sequence). CDR3 length: 16 residues. The V end was cut by 5 bases, the J end by 1 base, with 15 bases between. This chain's CDR3 is CASSPYGSRSNQPQHF. The DNA for the CDR3 is TGTGCCAGCAGTCCCTATGGGTCGAGGAGCAATCAGCCCCAGCATTTT.

This clone was seen once. The rearrangement links TRBV28 to TRBJ1-2; D unresolved. This CDR3 comprises 13 residues. V gave up 1 base and J gave up 10 bases, with 13 bases separating them. The germline CDR1 and CDR2 sequences are MDHEN and SYDVKM. The CDR3 DNA follows: TGTGCCAGCAGTTTATCGGCGTTAAGCCCCTACACCTTC. Translating it yields CASSLSALSPYTF.

V and J are TRBV7-2 and TRBJ1-1, with a weak D call TRBD1 (5 bases). Germline lookup yields CDR1 SGHTA and CDR2 FQGNSA. This CDR3 comprises 15 residues. The ends were cut back, 2 bases at V and 4 bases at J, with 14 bases in the middle. This CDR3 reads CASSLNGGMGTEAFF. In DNA form, the CDR3 reads TGTGCCAGCAGCTTAAATGGGGGAATGGGCACTGAAGCTTTCTTT.

This clone was seen just once. The chain has TRBV15 and TRBJ1-6; maybe TRBD1 (5 bases). The V end lost 5 bases, the J end lost 3 bases, and 8 bases lay between the germline ends. CDR1 is LNHNV, CDR2 YYDKDF, per germline (reference sequence). The CDR3 is 14 amino acids. CDR3 sequence (DNA): TGTGCCACCAGCGGGGACCGCTATAATTCACCCCTCCACTTT. Protein: CATSGDRYNSPLHF.

This clone was picked up one time. The CDR3 DNA follows: TGTGCCAGTAGTCCACCGACGGTTACTTATTCACCCCTCCACTTT. Its protein product is CASSPPTVTYSPLHF. The chain carries TRBV19 and TRBJ1-6; D is uncertain. Germline V lookup: CDR1 LNHDA, CDR2 SQIVND (reference sequence). V lost 5 bases and J lost 8, with 16 bases in between. The CDR3 is 15 amino acids.

This chain joins TRBV2 and TRBJ1-5, with D perhaps matching TRBD1 (6 bases). The germline gives CDR1 SNHLY, CDR2 FYNNEI. The CDR3 has 15 residues. The V gene lost 7 bases and the J gene lost 7 bases, with 20 bases spanning the gap. The CDR3 loop reads CASTLSGGPNQPQHF. The CDR3 region has the DNA TGTGCCAGCACCCTCTCGGGGGGGCCCAACCAGCCCCAGCATTTT.

This clone was recorded once. The rearrangement links TRBV18 to TRBJ2-3; D gene unclear. Trimming cost V 5 bases and J 1 base, with 7 bases left between them. The CDR3 contains 13 residues. CDR1 is KGHSH and CDR2 is LQKENI in the germline V gene. The CDR3 here is CASSESGTDTQYF. As DNA, the CDR3 is TGTGCCAGCTCAGAATCGGGCACAGATACGCAGTATTTT.

V gene TRBV7-3 combines with J gene TRBJ2-3; the match to TRBD1 covers 8 bases. This CDR3 comprises 15 residues. The trim removed 6 bases at V and 1 base at J, leaving 6 bases unmatched. The germline V gene encodes CDR1 SGHTA and CDR2 FQGTGA. The CDR3 here is CASSTQGAGTDTQYF. The CDR3 region has the DNA TGTGCCAGCAGTACGCAGGGGGCAGGCACAGATACGCAGTATTTT.

V gene TRBV6-5 combines with J gene TRBJ2-5; tentative D call: TRBD2 (5 bases). Per germline, CDR1 MNHEY and CDR2 SVGAGI. The CDR3 covers 13 residues. The germline V and J ends were trimmed by 2 bases and 5 bases, with 9 bases remaining between them. In nucleotides, the CDR3 is TGTGCCAGCAGTTACGAGGGAAGGGAGACCCAGTACTTC. This translates into CASSYEGRETQYF.

The rearrangement joins TRBV7-2 to TRBJ2-7, with D unclear. The CDR3 totals 13 residues. The V gene lost 7 bases and the J gene lost 0 bases, with 10 bases spanning the gap. Germline V gene data show CDR1 as SGHTA and CDR2 as FQGNSA. The CDR3 nucleotides read TGTGCCAGCACCCCCCAACGCTCCTACGAGCAGTACTTC. Its translation: CASTPQRSYEQYF.

In its sample, this clone was seen once. J is TRBJ2-7 and V is TRBV5-1; D unclear. V was cut by 4 bases and J by 2 bases, with 19 bases left in between. The CDR3 totals 16 residues. Germline V CDR1 and CDR2: SGHRS, YFSETQ. The CDR3 region has the DNA TGCGCCAGCAGCCCATTACCGTCAGACCCTGCCTACGAGCAGTACTTC. Its protein product is CASSPLPSDPAYEQYF.

The chain combines TRBV4-3 with TRBJ2-5, with D maybe TRBD2 (5 bases). CDR3 length equals 13 residues. V lost 4 bases and J lost 5, with 11 bases in between. Germline loops: CDR1 LGHNA, CDR2 YSLEER. The CDR3 coding sequence is TGCGCCAGCAGCCCCTCGGGATGGGAGACCCAGTACTTC. Translation gives CASSPSGWETQYF.

CDR3 DNA sequence: TGTGCCAGCAGACAGGGACTAGCGGCCAATGAGCAGTTCTTC. This codes for CASRQGLAANEQFF. V is TRBV7-2 and J is TRBJ2-1, with 11 bases that match TRBD2. The ends lost 6 bases at V and 6 bases at J; junction bases unmatched: 4. Germline V gene data show CDR1 as SGHTA and CDR2 as FQGNSA. The CDR3 extends over 14 amino acids. Together with reference TRBV7-2 and TRBJ2-1, the CDR3 gives the full variable domain: GAGVSQSPSNKVTEKGKDVELRCDPISGHTALYWYRQSLGQGLEFLIYFQGNSAPDKSGLPSDRFSAERTGGSVSTLTIQRTQQEDSAVYLCASRQGLAANEQFFGPGTRLTVL.

V usage is TRBV7-2 and J usage is TRBJ1-6; no firm D call. V was shortened by 5 bases and J by 7 bases, with 21 bases between the two germline ends. Germline values: CDR1 SGHTA, CDR2 FQGNSA. This CDR3 spans 17 amino acids. CDR3 in amino acids: CASSPPTRKWGNSPLHF. The CDR3 DNA reads TGTGCCAGCAGCCCCCCGACTAGGAAGTGGGGAAATTCACCCCTCCACTTT.

The chain carries TRBV15 and TRBJ2-2; 7 nucleotides match TRBD1. CDR1 is LNHNV and CDR2 is YYDKDF in the germline V gene (reference sequence). The CDR3 length is 16 residues. Trimming cost V 0 bases and J 5 bases; bases outside gene matches: 6. CDR3 sequence reads: CATSRDLQGLTGELFF. Written as DNA, the CDR3 is TGTGCCACCAGCAGAGATCTACAGGGGCTTACCGGGGAGCTGTTTTTT.

This clone was detected once. CDR3 sequence reads: CASSPSTDTGELFF. The CDR3, as DNA: TGTGCCAGCTCACCCTCGACAGACACCGGGGAGCTGTTTTTT. The rearrangement links TRBV18 to TRBJ2-2, with D maybe TRBD1 (5 bases). Germline loops: CDR1 KGHSH, CDR2 LQKENI. V was cut by 3 bases and J by 3 bases, with 8 bases left in between. The CDR3 totals 14 residues. Filled out from reference TRBV18 and TRBJ2-2, the complete variable domain reads NAGVMQNPRHLVRRRGQEARLRCSPMKGHSHVYWYRQLPEEGLKFMVYLQKENIIDESGMPKERFSAEFPKEGPSILRIQQVVRGDSAAYFCASSPSTDTGELFFGEGSRLTVL.

The chain couples TRBV7-2 to TRBJ2-2, with D unclear. The CDR3 spans 14 residues. The ends were cut back, 1 base at V and 4 bases at J, with 7 bases in the middle. Germline CDR1 SGHTA, CDR2 FQGNSA. Here the CDR3 reads CASSLGGSTGELFF. The CDR3 DNA sequence: TGTGCCAGCAGCTTAGGAGGCAGCACCGGGGAGCTGTTTTTT.

This chain connects TRBV28 to TRBJ1-4; 7 nucleotides match TRBD1. The CDR3 sequence is 14 residues long. Trimming removed 5 bases from V and 5 bases from J; junction bases left unmatched: 5. The germline V gene encodes CDR1 MDHEN and CDR2 SYDVKM. CDR3 nucleotide sequence: TGTGCCAGCAGTACCGGGACAGAGAATGAAAAACTGTTTTTT. This gives the protein CASSTGTENEKLFF.